Below are 16 T cell receptor beta chains sequenced from a single sample in a study of blood T cell repertoires in COVID-19. Sequenced by immunoSEQ multiplex PCR; TCRdb stores in-frame clones only, minus some. The sample includes approximately 500,000 clones, 85% to 90% of them seen just once. The source material was peripheral blood. These receptors originate from a man younger than 35 with COVID-19, enrolled during active disease.

Regarding this clone: A junction boundary mismatches the germline segment, possibly from a read error. The chain has TRBV7-7 and TRBJ2-1, with 12 bases matching TRBD2. CDR1 and CDR2 (germline): SSHAT, FNYEAQ (reference sequence). The CDR3 totals 16 residues. CDR3: CASSPQLAGGSNEQFF. CDR3 DNA: TGTGCTAGCAGCCCCCAACTAGCGGGAGGTTCCAATGAGCAGTTCTTC.

The chain links TRBV9 to TRBJ2-1; 9 bases are shared with TRBD2. This CDR3 is built from 15 residues. J gave up 6 bases and V 4 bases, and 8 bases lay outside the gene matches. Germline V CDR1 and CDR2: SGDLS, YYNGEE. The CDR3 reads CASSPRLAGRNEQFF. DNA of the CDR3: TGTGCCAGCAGCCCTAGGCTAGCGGGACGCAATGAGCAGTTCTTC. Based on the CDR3 plus reference TRBV9 and TRBJ2-1, the full variable domain is DSGVTQTPKHLITATGQRVTLRCSPRSGDLSVYWYQQSLDQGLQFLIQYYNGEERAKGNILERFSAQQFPDLHSELNLSSLELGDSALYFCASSPRLAGRNEQFFGPGTRLTVL.

The chain couples TRBV27 to TRBJ2-7, with 7 positions matching TRBD1. Trimming removed 6 bases from V and 4 bases from J; junction bases left unmatched: 6. In germline, CDR1 is MNHEY, CDR2 SMNVEV (reference sequence). CDR3 length: 13 residues. As DNA, the CDR3 is TGTGCCAGCAGCCGGACAGGTGATTACGAGCAGTACTTC. Encoded protein: CASSRTGDYEQYF.

The chain couples TRBV5-1 to TRBJ2-7; a possible D gene is TRBD2 (5 bases). Germline CDR1 and CDR2: SGHRS and YFSETQ. This CDR3 region has 17 residues. V shed 4 bases and J shed 3 bases, with 23 bases lying between them. CDR3 in DNA: TGCGCCAGCAGCCCAGAGGGCTTGGAAGATATCTTCTACGAGCAGTACTTC. Protein product: CASSPEGLEDIFYEQYF. Full variable domain (missing parts from reference TRBV5-1 and TRBJ2-7): KAGVTQTPRYLIKTRGQQVTLSCSPISGHRSVSWYQQTPGQGLQFLFEYFSETQRNKGNFPGRFSGRQFSNSRSEMNVSTLELGDSALYLCASSPEGLEDIFYEQYFGPGTRLTVT.

The chain recombines TRBV9 with TRBJ2-1; 9 nucleotides match TRBD2. This CDR3 is 15 amino acids long. The V and J ends lost 0 bases and 6 bases, in that order; junction bases with no gene match: 4. Looked up from germline, CDR1 is SGDLS and CDR2 is YYNGEE. The CDR3 DNA is TGTGCCAGCAGCGTAGTCGATAGCGGGAGCAATGAGCAGTTCTTC. It translates to CASSVVDSGSNEQFF.

The chain employs TRBV3-1 (or the pseudogene TRBV3-2) and TRBJ2-5; 10 bases are a match to TRBD2. CDR1 and CDR2 (germline): LGHDT, YNNKEL (reference sequence). The CDR3 loop spans 15 amino acids. V lost 2 bases, J lost 3 bases, and 3 bases stayed unmatched. CDR3 sequence: CASSQPGLAEETQYF. DNA for the CDR3: TGTGCCAGCAGCCAACCAGGACTAGCGGAAGAGACCCAGTACTTC.

V and J are TRBV12-5 and TRBJ1-1; tentative D call: TRBD1 (6 bases). This CDR3 has 16 residues. Trimming took off 5 bases at V and 6 bases at J, with 22 bases between the two ends. From germline, CDR1 is LGHNT and CDR2 FRNRAP. CDR3 residues: CASGPPWGQGNSEAFF. The CDR3 DNA reads as TGTGCTAGTGGTCCCCCTTGGGGGCAGGGTAATTCTGAAGCTTTCTTT.

The chain couples TRBV5-5 to TRBJ1-4; 8 bases are a match to TRBD1. V was pared by 1 base and J by 10 bases, with 12 bases of the junction left unmatched. This CDR3 is built from 16 residues. Germline values: CDR1 SGHKS, CDR2 YYEKEE (reference sequence). CDR3: CASSLHHETGAGKLFF. The CDR3 DNA reads as TGTGCCAGCAGCTTGCATCATGAGACAGGGGCCGGAAAACTGTTTTTT.

The chain couples TRBV5-4 to TRBJ2-7, with 14 bases that match TRBD2. V lost 5 bases, J lost 7 bases, and 8 bases stayed unmatched. Germline loops: CDR1 SGHNT, CDR2 YYREEE (reference sequence). The CDR3 extends over 15 amino acids. The CDR3 is CASSPTSGREREQYF. CDR3 bases: TGTGCCAGCAGTCCGACTAGCGGGAGGGAACGGGAGCAGTACTTC.

The V and J genes are TRBV11-3 and TRBJ1-2; D uncertain. V was clipped by 4 bases and J by 8 bases, with 8 bases between them. Germline CDR1 is SGHNT and CDR2 is YENEEA. The CDR3 covers 11 residues. The CDR3 reads CASSSLAGYTF. For the CDR3, the DNA is TGTGCCAGCAGCTCCCTAGCAGGCTACACCTTC. The full variable domain, with the rest looked up from reference TRBV11-3 and TRBJ1-2, is EAGVVQSPRYKIIEKKQPVAFWCNPISGHNTLYWYLQNLGQGPELLIRYENEEAVDDSQLPKDRFSAERLKGVDSTLKIQPAELGDSAVYLCASSSLAGYTFGSGTRLTVV.

This rearrangement joins TRBV5-4 to TRBJ1-5; a weak D match, TRBD1 (5 bases). The germline V gene has CDR1 SGHNT and CDR2 YYREEE (reference sequence). This CDR3 is 14 amino acids long. V lost 0 bases, J lost 7 bases, and 11 bases lay in between. DNA of the CDR3: TGTGCCAGCAGCTTGGAGGGGCGCGGACAGCCCCAGCATTTT. Protein: CASSLEGRGQPQHF.

This sequence joins TRBV3-1 (or the pseudogene TRBV3-2) and TRBJ1-1, with D uncertain. The CDR3 runs to 13 residues. CDR1 and CDR2 from the germline V gene are LGHDT and YNNKEL (reference sequence). V was cut by 5 bases and J by 2 bases, with 9 bases left in between. This chain's CDR3 is CASSSPHNTEAFF. The CDR3, as DNA: TGTGCCAGCAGCTCCCCACATAACACTGAAGCTTTCTTT.

The V call is TRBV19, the J call TRBJ2-2, with a weak D call TRBD2 (5 bases). Trimming pared 3 bases from V and 2 bases from J, leaving 10 bases between. CDR3 length equals 15 residues. The germline CDR1 and CDR2 sequences are LNHDA and SQIVND (reference sequence). CDR3 DNA: TGTGCCAGTAGTATCCGACTACGAAACACCGGGGAGCTGTTTTTT. Residues: CASSIRLRNTGELFF.

The J gene is TRBJ1-5, the V gene TRBV12-3 or TRBV12-4; D is undetermined. V lost 3 bases and J 3 bases, leaving 6 bases between the germline ends. The CDR3 covers 13 residues. The CDR3 is CASSFSLNQPQHF. The DNA for the CDR3 is TGTGCCAGCAGTTTCTCCCTCAATCAGCCCCAGCATTTT.

The chain carries TRBV27 and TRBJ1-5, with TRBD1 matching over 10 bases. CDR1 and CDR2 (germline): MNHEY, SMNVEV (reference sequence). The CDR3 spans 19 residues. Unmatched junction bases numbered 9, after V lost 1 base and J lost 0 bases. For the CDR3, the DNA is TGTGCCAGCAGTTTATTTGGGGACAGGGGAATTGGTAGCAATCAGCCCCAGCATTTT. Translated: CASSLFGDRGIGSNQPQHF.

The gene calls are TRBV7-7 and TRBJ2-2; D not resolved. Trimming took 2 bases from V and 5 from J, leaving 9 bases between them. Germline V CDR1 and CDR2: SSHAT, FNYEAQ (reference sequence). The CDR3 is 14 amino acids. CDR3 region: CASSLNEATGELFF. CDR3 nucleotides: TGTGCCAGCAGCTTAAATGAGGCGACCGGGGAGCTGTTTTTT.